This T cell receptor (beta chain) was recorded in a study of T-cell memory formation after mild COVID-19. Trimming left V 3 bases short and J 4 bases short, with 24 bases between. The CDR3 has 18 amino acids. Germline values: CDR1 SGDLS, CDR2 YYNGEE. The sample holds a few counts of this clonotype. TCRdb re-derived calls from the 5' RACE reads in MiXCR, one entry per CDR3 protein. The sample carries about 430,000 distinct CDR3 sequences, roughly 18% recorded once. The sequence came from a man between 18 and 35 years old who had mild COVID-19 (a few samples of this study predate the infection). Cell type and time point are not known. What was sequenced was PBMCs or a T cell subset sorted from them (not recorded which). The V gene is TRBV9, the J gene TRBJ2-3; TRBD2 might be the D (6 bases). CDR3 protein: CASSGRLGVRIGADTQYF. In DNA form, the CDR3 reads TGTGCCAGCAGCGGAAGACTAGGGGTAAGGATCGGGGCAGATACGCAGTATTTT.